These T cell receptor beta chains were read from a single sample in a study of response to subunit inactivated influenza vaccine. Via MiXCR, TCRdb re-called the RT-PCR reads, giving one row per CDR3 protein. Of about 540,000 distinct CDR3 sequences listed, around 25% are singletons. This same sample was also taken into another study, of T cells expressing NK-cell markers.

Sequencing was performed on CD4+ T cells sorted from PBMCs, taken about 13 days after vaccination. The receptors come from a man in his forties or fifties who received an inactivated influenza vaccine. Both conserved end residues are part of each CDR3. A D gene is named only where the DNA matches it firmly. Only some rows state a clone size, as once, few, many or a class for expanded clones.

v_gene: TRBV10-3; j_gene: TRBJ1-3; d_gene: .; abundance: .; CDR3nt: TGTGCCATCAGTGAAGTAGCAACTGGAAACACCATATATTTT; CDR3aa: CAISEVATGNTIYF
v_gene: TRBV29-1; j_gene: TRBJ2-1; d_gene: TRBD2; abundance: many; CDR3nt: TGCAGCGTTGACCAGCTAGCGGGGGTCAATGAGCAGTTCTTC; CDR3aa: CSVDQLAGVNEQFF
v_gene: TRBV20-1; j_gene: TRBJ1-5; d_gene: .; abundance: few; CDR3nt: TGCAGTGCTAGTTATGGGGGGTTCGGCAATCAGCCCCAGCATTTT; CDR3aa: CSASYGGFGNQPQHF
v_gene: TRBV4-2; j_gene: TRBJ2-7; d_gene: TRBD2; abundance: .; CDR3nt: TGTGCCAGCAGCCAAGAGACGGGGGGAACCTCCTACGAGCAGTACTTC; CDR3aa: CASSQETGGTSYEQYF
v_gene: TRBV29-1; j_gene: TRBJ2-2; d_gene: .; abundance: few; CDR3nt: TGCAGCGTTTTTAGGGGGACGAACACCGGGGAGCTGTTTTTT; CDR3aa: CSVFRGTNTGELFF
v_gene: TRBV7-2; j_gene: TRBJ1-2; d_gene: .; abundance: .; CDR3nt: TGTGCCAGCAGCTTAGAAACACAGAACTATGGCTACACCTTC; CDR3aa: CASSLETQNYGYTF
v_gene: TRBV18; j_gene: TRBJ2-3; d_gene: .; abundance: .; CDR3nt: TGTGCCAGCTCACCACCGTTTCAACTGTCCACAGATACGCAGTATTTT; CDR3aa: CASSPPFQLSTDTQYF
v_gene: TRBV5-1; j_gene: TRBJ2-3; d_gene: TRBD2; abundance: few; CDR3nt: TGCGCCAGCAGCTTGGCCAATTGGGAGGGCCGTACAGATACGCAGTATTTT; CDR3aa: CASSLANWEGRTDTQYF
v_gene: TRBV18; j_gene: TRBJ2-7; d_gene: TRBD2; abundance: few; CDR3nt: TGTGCCAGCTCACCTGGGGAGGGGCGCGAGCAGTACTTC; CDR3aa: CASSPGEGREQYF
v_gene: TRBV7-9; j_gene: TRBJ1-1; d_gene: .; abundance: few; CDR3nt: TGTGCCAGCAGCTCTCCCGTGGGGTCGTACACTGAAGCTTTCTTT; CDR3aa: CASSSPVGSYTEAFF
v_gene: TRBV5-1; j_gene: TRBJ2-1; d_gene: .; abundance: .; CDR3nt: TGCGCCAGCAGCTCCATAGGGGGGGTCTCCTACAATGAGCAGTTCTTC; CDR3aa: CASSSIGGVSYNEQFF
v_gene: TRBV19; j_gene: TRBJ1-2; d_gene: .; abundance: .; CDR3nt: TGTGCCAGTAGTGCCGACACACCCCTCTATGGCTACACCTTC; CDR3aa: CASSADTPLYGYTF
v_gene: TRBV10-3; j_gene: TRBJ2-7; d_gene: TRBD2; abundance: few; CDR3nt: TGTGCCACCTCGACTAGCGGGAGTGAGCGGGAGCAGTACTTC; CDR3aa: CATSTSGSEREQYF
v_gene: TRBV7-9; j_gene: TRBJ2-2; d_gene: .; abundance: .; CDR3nt: TGTGCCAGCAGCCCGACTTACACCGGGGAGCTGTTTTTT; CDR3aa: CASSPTYTGELFF
v_gene: TRBV6-6; j_gene: TRBJ2-5; d_gene: .; abundance: few; CDR3nt: TGTGCCAGCAGCCGGGACTTGAAAGAGACCCAGTACTTC; CDR3aa: CASSRDLKETQYF
v_gene: TRBV28; j_gene: TRBJ2-1; d_gene: .; abundance: .; CDR3nt: TGTGCCAGCAGTTTAAGGGGGGGGAATCCCTACAATGAGCAGTTCTTC; CDR3aa: CASSLRGGNPYNEQFF
v_gene: TRBV7-8; j_gene: TRBJ1-5; d_gene: .; abundance: .; CDR3nt: TGTGCCAGCAGCTTAGCCCAGGTGGGCCAGCCCCAGCATTTT; CDR3aa: CASSLAQVGQPQHF
v_gene: TRBV7-3; j_gene: TRBJ2-7; d_gene: .; abundance: .; CDR3nt: TGTGCCAGCAGCCTTGGAGTAGCGGCAGGCTACGAGCAGTACTTC; CDR3aa: CASSLGVAAGYEQYF
v_gene: TRBV29-1; j_gene: TRBJ2-6; d_gene: .; abundance: .; CDR3nt: TGCAGCTCAGGCAGGGCTTTCCTCTCTGGGGCCAACGTCCTGACTTTC; CDR3aa: CSSGRAFLSGANVLTF
v_gene: TRBV14; j_gene: TRBJ1-6; d_gene: TRBD1; abundance: many; CDR3nt: TGTGCCAGCAGCGAGACAGGGTATAATTCACCCCTCCACTTT; CDR3aa: CASSETGYNSPLHF
v_gene: TRBV5-6; j_gene: TRBJ2-5; d_gene: TRBD2; abundance: .; CDR3nt: TGTGCCAGCACCAAACTAGCGGGGGGCTCACTGGAGACCCAGTACTTC; CDR3aa: CASTKLAGGSLETQYF
v_gene: TRBV5-1; j_gene: TRBJ2-1; d_gene: TRBD1; abundance: many; CDR3nt: TGCGCCAGCAGCTTGGGACAGGGTGTGTACAATGAGCAGTTCTTC; CDR3aa: CASSLGQGVYNEQFF
v_gene: TRBV7-2; j_gene: TRBJ1-3; d_gene: .; abundance: .; CDR3nt: TGTGCCAGCAGCCCAACGGACGGAAACACCATATATTTT; CDR3aa: CASSPTDGNTIYF
v_gene: TRBV20-1; j_gene: TRBJ2-3; d_gene: TRBD1; abundance: .; CDR3nt: TGCAGTGCTAGACCGATCCTAACAGGGGCGGGAGATACGCAGTATTTT; CDR3aa: CSARPILTGAGDTQYF
v_gene: TRBV10-3; j_gene: TRBJ2-7; d_gene: .; abundance: .; CDR3nt: TGTGCCATCAGTGATACACCGGGACAACAAACCTACGAGCAGTACTTC; CDR3aa: CAISDTPGQQTYEQYF
v_gene: TRBV7-2; j_gene: TRBJ2-5; d_gene: .; abundance: few; CDR3nt: TGTGCCAGCAGCCCAGGACCCGGGGGTGAGCAGACCCAGTACTTC; CDR3aa: CASSPGPGGEQTQYF
v_gene: TRBV20-1; j_gene: TRBJ1-5; d_gene: .; abundance: few; CDR3nt: TGCAGTGCTCTCCCCGACAGACTCAATCAGCCCCAGCATTTT; CDR3aa: CSALPDRLNQPQHF
v_gene: TRBV19; j_gene: TRBJ2-4; d_gene: .; abundance: .; CDR3nt: TGTGCCAGTAGTGGCAGGGGAGGCCAAGGGATATTAGCCAAAAACATTCAGTACTTC; CDR3aa: CASSGRGGQGILAKNIQYF
v_gene: TRBV24-1; j_gene: TRBJ2-2; d_gene: TRBD2; abundance: many; CDR3nt: TGTGCCACGTCGGAGCGGGACGGACGAACCGGGGAGCTGTTTTTT; CDR3aa: CATSERDGRTGELFF
v_gene: TRBV5-5; j_gene: TRBJ2-7; d_gene: .; abundance: few; CDR3nt: TGTGCCAGCAGCTGGCGCGGCGGCGACGAGCAGTACTTC; CDR3aa: CASSWRGGDEQYF
v_gene: TRBV5-1; j_gene: TRBJ1-4; d_gene: .; abundance: few; CDR3nt: TGCGCCAGCAGCGCCGAGGTCGGAAAACTGTTTTTT; CDR3aa: CASSAEVGKLFF
v_gene: TRBV7-9; j_gene: TRBJ1-4; d_gene: .; abundance: few; CDR3nt: TGTGCCAGCAGCTTGTCCGATAGGGAAAAACTGTTTTTT; CDR3aa: CASSLSDREKLFF
v_gene: TRBV7-2; j_gene: TRBJ2-3; d_gene: TRBD2; abundance: .; CDR3nt: TGTGCCAGCAGCTTACGCAGTAGCGGGACCACAGATACGCAGTATTTT; CDR3aa: CASSLRSSGTTDTQYF
v_gene: TRBV20-1; j_gene: TRBJ2-1; d_gene: .; abundance: .; CDR3nt: TGCAGTGCTAGATCCAACTCCTACAATGAGCAGTTCTTC; CDR3aa: CSARSNSYNEQFF
v_gene: TRBV29-1; j_gene: TRBJ2-1; d_gene: .; abundance: few; CDR3nt: TGCAGCGTTGAAGAGGGGGGTCCGGAGGCCTACAATGAGCAGTTCTTC; CDR3aa: CSVEEGGPEAYNEQFF
v_gene: TRBV7-9; j_gene: TRBJ1-2; d_gene: .; abundance: .; CDR3nt: TGTGCCAGCAGCTTAGATGAGCATGGCTACACCTTC; CDR3aa: CASSLDEHGYTF
v_gene: TRBV9; j_gene: TRBJ2-2; d_gene: TRBD2; abundance: many; CDR3nt: TGTGCCAGCAGCGCACAGCGGGAGGGCGAAATTCGGGGCACCGGGGAGCTGTTTTTT; CDR3aa: CASSAQREGEIRGTGELFF
v_gene: TRBV29-1; j_gene: TRBJ1-1; d_gene: TRBD1; abundance: .; CDR3nt: TGCAGCGTGTTCGGGGCAGGGGGAGAAACTGAAGCTTTCTTT; CDR3aa: CSVFGAGGETEAFF
v_gene: TRBV3-1; j_gene: TRBJ2-7; d_gene: .; abundance: .; CDR3nt: TGTGCCAGCAGCCAACTGTCAGGGCGCCGCTCCTACGAGCAGTACTTC; CDR3aa: CASSQLSGRRSYEQYF
v_gene: TRBV5-1; j_gene: TRBJ2-3; d_gene: TRBD1; abundance: few; CDR3nt: TGCGCCAGCAGCTTGTTCACGGGACAGGGGGCGACAGATACGCAGTATTTT; CDR3aa: CASSLFTGQGATDTQYF